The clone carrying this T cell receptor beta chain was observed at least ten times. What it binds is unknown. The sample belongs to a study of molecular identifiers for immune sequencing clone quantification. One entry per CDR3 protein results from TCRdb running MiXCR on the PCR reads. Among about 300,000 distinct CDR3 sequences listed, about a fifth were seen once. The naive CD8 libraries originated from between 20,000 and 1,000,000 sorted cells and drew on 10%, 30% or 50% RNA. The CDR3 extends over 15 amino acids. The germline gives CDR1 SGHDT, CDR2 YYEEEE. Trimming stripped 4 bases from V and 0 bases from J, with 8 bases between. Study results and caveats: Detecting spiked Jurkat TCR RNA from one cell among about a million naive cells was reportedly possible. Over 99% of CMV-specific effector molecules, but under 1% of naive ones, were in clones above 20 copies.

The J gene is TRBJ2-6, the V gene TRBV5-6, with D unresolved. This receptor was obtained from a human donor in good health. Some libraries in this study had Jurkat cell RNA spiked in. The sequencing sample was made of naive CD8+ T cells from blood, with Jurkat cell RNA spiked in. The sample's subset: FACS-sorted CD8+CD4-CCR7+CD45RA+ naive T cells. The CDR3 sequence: CASSRHHSGANVLTF. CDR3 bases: TGTGCCAGCAGCCGACACCACTCTGGGGCCAACGTCCTGACTTTC.